A selection of T cell receptor beta chains follows, all from one sample in a study of blood T cell repertoires in COVID-19. Generated by immunoSEQ multiplex PCR, the TCRdb table keeps only in-frame clones and is missing some. The data hold about 73,000 clones, with roughly four fifths observed a single time. The sample consisted of peripheral blood. These receptor sequences come from a human donor in a cohort sampled during active COVID-19. Both conserved end residues are part of each CDR3. Each record gives: V gene, clone size, D gene, J gene, CDR3 DNA, CDR3 protein. A D gene is named only where the DNA matches it firmly. Size is omitted from some rows. Given values are once, few, many or a class for expanded clones.

v_gene: TRBV4-2; abundance: .; d_gene: .; j_gene: TRBJ1-1; CDR3nt: TGTGCCAGCAGCCAGATCCGGGACTTAACCCGGGGGGACACTGAAGCTTTCTTT; CDR3aa: CASSQIRDLTRGDTEAFF
v_gene: TRBV10-2; abundance: few; d_gene: TRBD2; j_gene: TRBJ2-2; CDR3nt: TGCGCCAGCAGATTAGCGGGGGGGCGTACCGGGGAGCTGTTTTTT; CDR3aa: CASRLAGGRTGELFF
v_gene: TRBV4-1; abundance: .; d_gene: .; j_gene: TRBJ2-1; CDR3nt: TGCGCCAGCAGCCGATTCTATTCTAGGCATGAGCAGTTCTTC; CDR3aa: CASSRFYSRHEQFF
v_gene: TRBV5-6; abundance: .; d_gene: .; j_gene: TRBJ2-1; CDR3nt: TGTGCCAGCACCTACGGGGATTTCCTCTACAATGAGCAGTTCTTC; CDR3aa: CASTYGDFLYNEQFF
v_gene: TRBV2; abundance: few; d_gene: TRBD2; j_gene: TRBJ2-2; CDR3nt: TGTGCCAGCAGTGGACTAGCGGGGGGCACCGGGGAGCTGTTTTTT; CDR3aa: CASSGLAGGTGELFF
v_gene: TRBV5-1; abundance: few; d_gene: TRBD2; j_gene: TRBJ2-5; CDR3nt: TGCGCCAGCAGCCCTGGGAATAGACTAGCGGGGACCGAGACCCAGTACTTC; CDR3aa: CASSPGNRLAGTETQYF
v_gene: TRBV4-3; abundance: .; d_gene: TRBD2; j_gene: TRBJ2-4; CDR3nt: TGCGCCAGCAGCCAAGAAGGACTAGCGGGGGTCACAGGGGCCAAAAACATTCAGTACTTC; CDR3aa: CASSQEGLAGVTGAKNIQYF
v_gene: TRBV5-1; abundance: .; d_gene: .; j_gene: TRBJ2-1; CDR3nt: TGCGCCAGCAGCTTGTGCAGGGTACGTGGTGAGCAGTTCTTC; CDR3aa: CASSLCRVRGEQFF
v_gene: TRBV9; abundance: .; d_gene: .; j_gene: TRBJ2-3; CDR3nt: TGTGCCAGCAGCGTAGACGGCGGAACCGATACGCAGTATTTT; CDR3aa: CASSVDGGTDTQYF
v_gene: TRBV4-1; abundance: .; d_gene: TRBD1; j_gene: TRBJ1-2; CDR3nt: TGCGCCAGCAGCCGCCCCGGGACAGGGGAGCTATTAGTCTATGGCTACACCTTC; CDR3aa: CASSRPGTGELLVYGYTF
v_gene: TRBV7-9; abundance: once; d_gene: .; j_gene: TRBJ1-5; CDR3nt: TGTGCCAGCAGCTTAGACAGGGCCCCGTGGAGCAATCAGCCCCAGCATTTT; CDR3aa: CASSLDRAPWSNQPQHF
v_gene: TRBV18; abundance: .; d_gene: .; j_gene: TRBJ2-3; CDR3nt: TGTGCCAGCTCATCGGACTCGGGTACGCAGTATTTT; CDR3aa: CASSSDSGTQYF
v_gene: TRBV18; abundance: .; d_gene: TRBD1; j_gene: TRBJ2-1; CDR3nt: TGTGCCAGCTCACCACCCGGGACAGCTAACAATGAGCAGTTCTTC; CDR3aa: CASSPPGTANNEQFF
v_gene: TRBV7-2; abundance: .; d_gene: .; j_gene: TRBJ2-2; CDR3nt: TGTGCCAGCAGACGAGTACCCGGGGAGCTGTTTTTT; CDR3aa: CASRRVPGELFF
v_gene: TRBV10-3; abundance: .; d_gene: TRBD1; j_gene: TRBJ2-3; CDR3nt: TGTGCCATCAGCGACCACAGGGGGCCCTACACAGATACGCAGTATTTT; CDR3aa: CAISDHRGPYTDTQYF
v_gene: TRBV10-3; abundance: .; d_gene: TRBD1; j_gene: TRBJ2-6; CDR3nt: TGTGCCATCATGGGGGGACAGGGTGCCTCTGGGGCCAACGTCCTGACTTTC; CDR3aa: CAIMGGQGASGANVLTF
v_gene: TRBV9; abundance: once; d_gene: TRBD1; j_gene: TRBJ2-3; CDR3nt: TGTGCCAGCAGCGCCTCTACGACAGGGGCTACAGATACGCAGTATTTT; CDR3aa: CASSASTTGATDTQYF
v_gene: TRBV5-4; abundance: .; d_gene: .; j_gene: TRBJ2-5; CDR3nt: TGTGCCAGCAGCTTATCCCGGAGCCTTCGGGAGACCCAGTACTTC; CDR3aa: CASSLSRSLRETQYF
v_gene: TRBV2; abundance: .; d_gene: TRBD1; j_gene: TRBJ1-4; CDR3nt: TGTGCCGGACGACAGGGGTATGAAAAACTGTTTTTT; CDR3aa: CAGRQGYEKLFF
v_gene: TRBV11-1; abundance: .; d_gene: .; j_gene: TRBJ2-5; CDR3nt: TGTGCCAGCAGCCCTTGGACGGGGGACTTGAAAGAGACCCAGTACTTC; CDR3aa: CASSPWTGDLKETQYF
v_gene: TRBV3-1/TRBV3-2; abundance: .; d_gene: .; j_gene: TRBJ1-6; CDR3nt: TGTGCCAGCAGCCAATCGATTTTTAGGGGGGGAAGCTCCTATAATTCACCCCTCCACTTT; CDR3aa: CASSQSIFRGGSSYNSPLHF
v_gene: TRBV7-9; abundance: .; d_gene: TRBD2; j_gene: TRBJ2-1; CDR3nt: TGTGCCAGCAGCCCCGGACTAGCGGGAGCCGCCAATGAGCAGTTCTTC; CDR3aa: CASSPGLAGAANEQFF
v_gene: TRBV7-9; abundance: many; d_gene: .; j_gene: TRBJ1-1; CDR3nt: TGTGCCAGCAGCTTGTATCCCAGTTTGAACACTGAAGCTTTCTTT; CDR3aa: CASSLYPSLNTEAFF
v_gene: TRBV5-1; abundance: .; d_gene: TRBD1; j_gene: TRBJ2-5; CDR3nt: TGCGCCAGCAGCTTGTCCAACAGGGGAGAAGAGACCCAGTACTTC; CDR3aa: CASSLSNRGEETQYF
v_gene: TRBV11-3; abundance: .; d_gene: TRBD2; j_gene: TRBJ2-7; CDR3nt: TGTGCCAGCAGTCCACCGGGACTAGTTTACGAGCAGTACTTC; CDR3aa: CASSPPGLVYEQYF
v_gene: TRBV11-2; abundance: .; d_gene: .; j_gene: TRBJ1-1; CDR3nt: TGTGCCAGCAGCTTAGAGGGGGGACGGAACACTGAAGCTTTCTTT; CDR3aa: CASSLEGGRNTEAFF
v_gene: TRBV28; abundance: .; d_gene: TRBD1; j_gene: TRBJ2-1; CDR3nt: TGTGCCAGCTCCCCCCCACGGGCAGGGGGAGAGCAGTTCTTC; CDR3aa: CASSPPRAGGEQFF
v_gene: TRBV3-1/TRBV3-2; abundance: once; d_gene: TRBD1; j_gene: TRBJ1-2; CDR3nt: TGTGCCAGCAGCCAAGGGAGGAGGACAGGGCTAAGGTGGGGCTACACCTTC; CDR3aa: CASSQGRRTGLRWGYTF
v_gene: TRBV6-1; abundance: once; d_gene: .; j_gene: TRBJ1-1; CDR3nt: TGTGCCAGCAGTGAAGCAGAGTCAGGGATTACTGAAGCTTTCTTT; CDR3aa: CASSEAESGITEAFF
v_gene: TRBV10-3; abundance: .; d_gene: .; j_gene: TRBJ1-2; CDR3nt: TGTGCCATCAGTGAGGCGGGATCTGGCTACACCTTC; CDR3aa: CAISEAGSGYTF
v_gene: TRBV5-6; abundance: .; d_gene: TRBD1; j_gene: TRBJ1-2; CDR3nt: TGTGCCAGCAGCAGGGACAGTGCTGGCTACACCTTC; CDR3aa: CASSRDSAGYTF